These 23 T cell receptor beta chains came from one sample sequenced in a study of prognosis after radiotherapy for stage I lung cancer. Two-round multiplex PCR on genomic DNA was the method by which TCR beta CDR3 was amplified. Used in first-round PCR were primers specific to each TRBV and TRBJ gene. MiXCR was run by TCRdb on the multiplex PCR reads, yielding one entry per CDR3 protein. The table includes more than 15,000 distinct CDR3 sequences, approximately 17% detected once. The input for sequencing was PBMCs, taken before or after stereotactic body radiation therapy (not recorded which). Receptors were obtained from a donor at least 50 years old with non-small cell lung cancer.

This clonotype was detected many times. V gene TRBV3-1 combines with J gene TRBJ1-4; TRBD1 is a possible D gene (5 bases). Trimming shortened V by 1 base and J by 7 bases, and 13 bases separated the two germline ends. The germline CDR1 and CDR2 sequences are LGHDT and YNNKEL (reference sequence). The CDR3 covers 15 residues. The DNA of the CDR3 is TGTGCCAGCAGCCAAGCGGGGGGGTTCGGTGAAAAACTGTTTTTT. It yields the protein CASSQAGGFGEKLFF.

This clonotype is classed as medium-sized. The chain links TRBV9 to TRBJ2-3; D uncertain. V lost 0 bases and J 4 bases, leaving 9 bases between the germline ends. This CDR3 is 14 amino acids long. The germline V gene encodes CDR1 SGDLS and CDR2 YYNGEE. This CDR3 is CASSVGLGSDTQYF. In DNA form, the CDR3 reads TGTGCCAGCAGCGTAGGTTTGGGGTCAGATACGCAGTATTTT.

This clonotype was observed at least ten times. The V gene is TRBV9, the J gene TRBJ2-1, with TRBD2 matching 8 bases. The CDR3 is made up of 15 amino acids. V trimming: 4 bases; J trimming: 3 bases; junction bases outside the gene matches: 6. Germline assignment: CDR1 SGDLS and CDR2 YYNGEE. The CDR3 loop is CASSMGLVGYNEQFF. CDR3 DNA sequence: TGTGCCAGCAGCATGGGACTAGTTGGCTACAATGAGCAGTTCTTC.

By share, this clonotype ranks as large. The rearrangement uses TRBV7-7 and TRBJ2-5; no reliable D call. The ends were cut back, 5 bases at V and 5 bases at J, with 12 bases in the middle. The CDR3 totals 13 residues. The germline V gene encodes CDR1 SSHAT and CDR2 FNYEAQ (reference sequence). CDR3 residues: CASSEGVRETQYF. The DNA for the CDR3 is TGTGCCAGCAGCGAAGGAGTCCGGGAGACCCAGTACTTC. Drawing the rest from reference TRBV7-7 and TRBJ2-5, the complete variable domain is GAGVSQSPRYKVTKRGQDVTLRCDPISSHATLYWYQQALGQGPEFLTYFNYEAQPDKSGLPSDRFSAERPEGSISTLTIQRTEQRDSAMYRCASSEGVRETQYFGPGTRLLVL.

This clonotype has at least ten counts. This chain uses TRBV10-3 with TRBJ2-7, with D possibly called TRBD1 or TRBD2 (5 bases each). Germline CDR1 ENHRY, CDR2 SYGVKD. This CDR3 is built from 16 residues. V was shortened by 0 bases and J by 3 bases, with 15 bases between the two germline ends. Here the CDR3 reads CAISESEGYSNYEQYF. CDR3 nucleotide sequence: TGTGCCATCAGTGAGTCAGAGGGGTACTCAAACTACGAGCAGTACTTC.

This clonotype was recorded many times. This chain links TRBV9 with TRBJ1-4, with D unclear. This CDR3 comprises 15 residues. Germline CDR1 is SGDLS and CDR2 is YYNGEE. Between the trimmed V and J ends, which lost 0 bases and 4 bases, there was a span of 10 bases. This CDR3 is CASSVGQTNNEKLFF. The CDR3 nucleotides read TGTGCCAGCAGCGTAGGTCAGACGAATAATGAAAAACTGTTTTTT.

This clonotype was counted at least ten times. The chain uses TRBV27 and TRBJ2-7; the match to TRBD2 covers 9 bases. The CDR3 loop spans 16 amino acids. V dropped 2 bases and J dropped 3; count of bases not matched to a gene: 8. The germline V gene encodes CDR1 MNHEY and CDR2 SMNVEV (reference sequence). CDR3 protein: CASSLAPSGRFYEQYF. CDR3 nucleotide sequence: TGTGCCAGCAGTTTAGCCCCCAGCGGGAGGTTCTACGAGCAGTACTTC.

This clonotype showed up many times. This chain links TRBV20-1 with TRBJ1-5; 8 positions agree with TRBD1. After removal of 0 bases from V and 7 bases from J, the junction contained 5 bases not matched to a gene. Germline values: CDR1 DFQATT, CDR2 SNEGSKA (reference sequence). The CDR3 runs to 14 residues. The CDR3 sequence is CSARDPAGGQPQHF. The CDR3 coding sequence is TGCAGTGCTAGAGATCCGGCAGGGGGCCAGCCCCAGCATTTT.

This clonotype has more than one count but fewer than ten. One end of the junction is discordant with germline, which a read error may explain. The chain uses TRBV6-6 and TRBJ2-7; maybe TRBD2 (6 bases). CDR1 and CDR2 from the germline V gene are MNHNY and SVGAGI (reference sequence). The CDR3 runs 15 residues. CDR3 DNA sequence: TGTGCCAGCAGTTACTCGGTAGGGGAGGCCTATGAGCTGTACTTC. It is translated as CASSYSVGEAYELYF.

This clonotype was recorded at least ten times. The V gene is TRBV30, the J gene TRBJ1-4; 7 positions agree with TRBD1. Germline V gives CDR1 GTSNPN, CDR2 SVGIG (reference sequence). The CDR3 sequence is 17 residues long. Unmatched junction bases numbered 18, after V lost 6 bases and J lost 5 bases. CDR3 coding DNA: TGTGCCTGCTTCCGGGACAGCCTCTTCGATAAGAATGAAAAACTGTTTTTT. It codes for CACFRDSLFDKNEKLFF.

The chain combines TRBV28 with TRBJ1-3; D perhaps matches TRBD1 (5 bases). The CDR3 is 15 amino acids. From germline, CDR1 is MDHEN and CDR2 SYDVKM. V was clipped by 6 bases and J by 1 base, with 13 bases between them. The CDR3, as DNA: TGTGCCAGCAGACCCGGGACCAAGTCTGGAAACACCATATATTTT. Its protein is CASRPGTKSGNTIYF. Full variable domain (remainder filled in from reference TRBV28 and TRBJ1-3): DVKVTQSSRYLVKRTGEKVFLECVQDMDHENMFWYRQDPGLGLRLIYFSYDVKMKEKGDIPEGYSVSREKKERFSLILESASTNQTSMYLCASRPGTKSGNTIYFGEGSWLTVV.

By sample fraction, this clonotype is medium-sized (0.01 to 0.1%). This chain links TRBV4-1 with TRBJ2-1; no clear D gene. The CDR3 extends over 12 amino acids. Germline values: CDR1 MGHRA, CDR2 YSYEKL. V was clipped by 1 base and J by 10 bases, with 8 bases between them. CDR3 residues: CASSQAPGEQFF. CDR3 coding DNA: TGCGCCAGCAGCCAAGCGCCGGGCGAGCAGTTCTTC.

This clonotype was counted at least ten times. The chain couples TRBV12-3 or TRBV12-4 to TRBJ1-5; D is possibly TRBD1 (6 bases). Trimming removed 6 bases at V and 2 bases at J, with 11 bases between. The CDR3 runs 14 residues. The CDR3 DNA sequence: TGTGCCAGCAGCCCTAGGGGGGGCAATCAGCCCCAGCATTTT. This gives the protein CASSPRGGNQPQHF.

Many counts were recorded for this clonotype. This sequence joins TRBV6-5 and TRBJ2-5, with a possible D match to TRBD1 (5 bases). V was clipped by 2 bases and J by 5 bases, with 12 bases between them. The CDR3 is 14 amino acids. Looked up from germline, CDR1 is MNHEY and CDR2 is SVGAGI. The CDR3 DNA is TGTGCCAGCAGTTACGAACAGAAGGGGGAGACCCAGTACTTC. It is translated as CASSYEQKGETQYF.

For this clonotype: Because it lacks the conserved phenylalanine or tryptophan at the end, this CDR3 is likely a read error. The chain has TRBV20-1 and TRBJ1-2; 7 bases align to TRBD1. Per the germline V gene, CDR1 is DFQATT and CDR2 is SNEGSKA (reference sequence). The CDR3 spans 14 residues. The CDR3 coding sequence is TGCGGTGCTAGGGGACAGTTCGACGCCGGAGGCTACACCTAC. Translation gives CGARGQFDAGGYTY.

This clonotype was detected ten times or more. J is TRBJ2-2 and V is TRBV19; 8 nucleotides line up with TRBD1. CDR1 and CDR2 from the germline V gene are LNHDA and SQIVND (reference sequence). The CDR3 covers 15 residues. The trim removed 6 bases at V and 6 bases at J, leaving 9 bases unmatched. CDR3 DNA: TGTGCCAGTAGCCGCGGACGACAGGGGCCCGGGGAGCTGTTTTTT. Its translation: CASSRGRQGPGELFF.

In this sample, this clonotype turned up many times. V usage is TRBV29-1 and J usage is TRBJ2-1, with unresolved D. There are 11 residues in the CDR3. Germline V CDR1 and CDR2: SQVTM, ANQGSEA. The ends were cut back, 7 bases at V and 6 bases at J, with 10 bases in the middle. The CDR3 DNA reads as TGCAGCGGTATTCAAGTCAATGAGCAGTTCTTC. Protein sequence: CSGIQVNEQFF.

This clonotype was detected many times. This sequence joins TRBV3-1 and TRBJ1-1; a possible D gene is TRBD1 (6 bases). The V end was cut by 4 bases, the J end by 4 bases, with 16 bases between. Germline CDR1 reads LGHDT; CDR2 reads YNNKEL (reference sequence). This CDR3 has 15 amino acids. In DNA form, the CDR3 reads TGTGCCAGCAGCCGCCTCGCCTCCAGGGGCACTGAAGCTTTCTTT. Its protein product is CASSRLASRGTEAFF.

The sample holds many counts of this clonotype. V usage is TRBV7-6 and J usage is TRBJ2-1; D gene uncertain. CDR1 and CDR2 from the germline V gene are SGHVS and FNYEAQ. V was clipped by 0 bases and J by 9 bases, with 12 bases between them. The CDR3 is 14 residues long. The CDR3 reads CASSLARWGSEQFF. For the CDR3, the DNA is TGTGCCAGCAGCTTAGCGCGGTGGGGAAGTGAGCAGTTCTTC.

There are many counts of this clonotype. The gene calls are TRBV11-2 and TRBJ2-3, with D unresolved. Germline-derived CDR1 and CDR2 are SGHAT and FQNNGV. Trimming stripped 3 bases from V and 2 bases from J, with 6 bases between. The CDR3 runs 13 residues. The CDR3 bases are TGTGCCAGCAGCTTCTCCACCACAGATACGCAGTATTTT. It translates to CASSFSTTDTQYF.

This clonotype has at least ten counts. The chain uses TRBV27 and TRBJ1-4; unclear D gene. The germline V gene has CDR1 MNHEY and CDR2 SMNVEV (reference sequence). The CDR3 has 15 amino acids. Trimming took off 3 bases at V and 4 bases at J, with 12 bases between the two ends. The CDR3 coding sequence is TGTGCCAGCAGTTTCAGCCGCCTCCTTAATGAAAAACTGTTTTTT. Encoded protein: CASSFSRLLNEKLFF.

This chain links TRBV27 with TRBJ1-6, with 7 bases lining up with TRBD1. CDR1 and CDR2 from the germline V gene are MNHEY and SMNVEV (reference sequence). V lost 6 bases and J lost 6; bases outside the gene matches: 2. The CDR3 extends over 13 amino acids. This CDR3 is CASSGTANSPLHF. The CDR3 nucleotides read TGTGCCAGCAGCGGGACAGCTAATTCACCCCTCCACTTT.

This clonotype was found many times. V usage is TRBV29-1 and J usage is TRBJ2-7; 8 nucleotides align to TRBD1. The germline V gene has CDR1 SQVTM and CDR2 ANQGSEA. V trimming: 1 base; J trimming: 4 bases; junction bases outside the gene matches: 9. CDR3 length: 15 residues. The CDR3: CSVEGTDREEYEQYF. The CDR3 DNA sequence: TGCAGCGTTGAAGGGACGGACAGGGAAGAGTACGAGCAGTACTTC.